These T cell receptor beta chains were read from a single sample in a study of blood T cell repertoires in COVID-19. TCRdb's table, derived via immunoSEQ multiplex PCR, lists solely in-frame clones and lacks some. The sample records roughly 260,000 clones, around nine tenths being singletons. What was sequenced was peripheral blood. The receptors originated from a woman in her twenties or thirties with COVID-19, enrolled during active disease. Each CDR3 is given with its conserved first and last residue. Each record gives: J gene, V gene, clone size, D gene, CDR3 protein, CDR3 DNA. The D gene is left open where the match is weak. Size is omitted from some rows. Given values are once, few, many or a class for expanded clones.

>TRBJ2-7|TRBV2|few|-
CASSPEYEQYF
TGTGCCAGCAGTCCGGAGTACGAGCAGTACTTC
>TRBJ1-2|TRBV25-1|-|-
CASSPGLGGYTF
TGTGCCAGCAGTCCGGGGTTGGGGGGCTACACCTTC
>TRBJ2-7|TRBV10-3|-|-
CASTGVGHYEQYF
TGTGCCAGCACAGGTGTTGGCCACTACGAGCAGTACTTC
>TRBJ1-6|TRBV7-9|-|-
CASSPSGVSDSPLHF
TGTGCCAGCAGCCCTTCAGGGGTTTCAGATTCACCCCTCCACTTT
>TRBJ1-3|TRBV5-1|-|-
CASSLGTTYSGNTIYF
TGCGCCAGCAGCTTGGGTACGACTTACTCTGGAAACACCATATATTTT
>TRBJ1-1|TRBV5-1|-|-
CASSFDRIDYAEAFF
TGCGCCAGCAGCTTCGACAGAATAGATTACGCTGAAGCTTTCTTT
>TRBJ2-7|TRBV24-1|-|-
CATSDFRSPYEQYF
TGTGCCACCAGTGATTTCAGGTCTCCCTACGAGCAGTACTTC
>TRBJ2-7|TRBV5-5|-|-
CASSWRPTGQGAYEQYF
TGTGCCAGCAGCTGGAGACCAACGGGACAAGGGGCCTACGAGCAGTACTTC
>TRBJ2-5|TRBV13|-|TRBD2
CASSRGTSGGQETQYF
TGTGCCAGCAGCAGGGGGACTAGCGGGGGCCAAGAGACCCAGTACTTC
>TRBJ1-5|TRBV2|-|TRBD1
CASSLGQGGQPQHF
TGTGCCAGCAGCTTGGGACAGGGCGGGCAGCCCCAGCATTTT
>TRBJ2-5|TRBV5-1|-|-
CASSPGQSWYQETQYF
TGCGCCAGCAGCCCCGGACAGAGTTGGTACCAAGAGACCCAGTACTTC
>TRBJ2-2|TRBV30|once|TRBD2
CAWSLGTSSYTGELFF
TGTGCCTGGAGTTTAGGGACTAGCAGCTACACCGGGGAGCTGTTTTTT
>TRBJ2-7|TRBV5-4|-|TRBD2
CASSPSTSGSLYEQYF
TGTGCCAGCAGCCCCTCGACTAGCGGGAGTCTCTACGAGCAGTACTTC
>TRBJ2-5|TRBV19|-|-
CASSKTHQETQYF
TGTGCCAGTAGTAAGACACACCAAGAGACCCAGTACTTC
>TRBJ1-2|TRBV28|-|-
CASSSTMYRGGYTF
TGTGCCAGCAGTTCCACAATGTATAGGGGCGGCTACACCTTC
>TRBJ2-1|TRBV20-1|-|TRBD2
CSALLANEQFF
TGCAGTGCCTTACTAGCGAATGAGCAGTTCTTC
>TRBJ2-6|TRBV27|-|TRBD1
CASSKGAPPGANVLTF
TGTGCCAGCAGTAAGGGGGCACCCCCTGGGGCCAACGTCCTGACTTTC
>TRBJ2-6|TRBV28|-|TRBD1
CASSRWGTAGANVLTF
TGTGCCAGCAGTAGATGGGGGACAGCTGGGGCCAACGTCCTGACTTTC
>TRBJ2-7|TRBV11-2|-|-
CASSLGRVGQYF
TGTGCCAGCAGCTTAGGCCGGGTGGGGCAGTACTTC
>TRBJ2-1|TRBV12-3/TRBV12-4|-|-
CASSQYNEQFF
TGTGCCAGCAGCCAATACAATGAGCAGTTCTTC
>TRBJ2-3|TRBV7-3|-|TRBD1
CASSLNGQEDTQYF
TGTGCCAGCAGCTTAAATGGACAGGAGGATACGCAGTATTTT
>TRBJ1-2|TRBV3-1/TRBV3-2|-|-
CASSQKGIGYGYTF
TGTGCCAGCAGCCAAAAGGGGATAGGGTATGGCTACACCTTC
>TRBJ1-5|TRBV6-4|-|-
CASTPPDRITSNQPQHF
TGTGCCAGCACCCCTCCCGACAGGATAACTAGCAATCAGCCCCAGCATTTT
>TRBJ1-5|TRBV7-8|-|-
CASSLAEDQPQHF
TGTGCCAGCAGCTTAGCTGAGGATCAGCCCCAGCATTTT
>TRBJ1-1|TRBV2|-|-
CASSADIDGAFF
TGTGCCAGCAGCGCCGACATTGATGGGGCTTTCTTT
>TRBJ2-2|TRBV4-3|-|-
CASSQGTGEVGELFF
TGCGCCAGCAGCCAAGGAACAGGGGAGGTCGGGGAGCTGTTTTTT
>TRBJ1-2|TRBV7-2|-|TRBD1
CASSLRDRGYGYTF
TGTGCCAGCAGCTTACGGGACAGGGGTTATGGCTACACCTTC
>TRBJ2-3|TRBV4-3|-|-
CASSQVSGRGTDTQYF
TGCGCCAGCAGCCAAGTTAGCGGCAGAGGGACAGATACGCAGTATTTT
>TRBJ2-1|TRBV7-3|-|-
CASSPGQGEQFF
TGTGCCAGCAGCCCGGGACAAGGTGAGCAGTTCTTC
>TRBJ2-7|TRBV28|-|TRBD2
CASTTNSGRISEQYF
TGTGCCAGCACCACTAACAGCGGGAGGATCTCCGAGCAGTACTTC
>TRBJ1-5|TRBV28|few|-
CASSLRVRGQPQHF
TGTGCCAGCAGTTTGAGGGTCAGGGGTCAGCCCCAGCATTTT
>TRBJ1-5|TRBV28|-|-
CATKSSNQPQHF
TGTGCCACTAAGAGTAGCAATCAGCCCCAGCATTTT
>TRBJ2-2|TRBV7-9|-|TRBD1
CASSSTGGDTGELFF
TGTGCCAGCAGCTCCACAGGGGGTGACACCGGGGAGCTGTTTTTT
>TRBJ1-5|TRBV4-3|once|-
CASSQDRYQPQHF
TGCGCCAGCAGCCAAGATAGATATCAGCCCCAGCATTTT
>TRBJ1-2|TRBV4-1|-|TRBD1
CASSQEGTGVGVYGYTF
TGCGCCAGCAGCCAAGAGGGCACAGGGGTCGGCGTCTATGGCTACACCTTC
>TRBJ2-1|TRBV11-2|-|-
CASSLVRLLVYNEQFF
TGTGCCAGCAGCTTAGTCAGACTGCTGGTCTACAATGAGCAGTTCTTC
>TRBJ2-5|TRBV5-6|-|TRBD1
CASSLQGTQETQYF
TGTGCCAGCAGCTTACAGGGGACCCAAGAGACCCAGTACTTC
>TRBJ2-7|TRBV19|-|TRBD2
CATSVGAGAYEQYF
TGTGCCACCTCCGTGGGCGCGGGGGCCTACGAGCAGTACTTC
>TRBJ1-5|TRBV4-1|-|TRBD1
CASSLTGDKHQPQHF
TGCGCCAGCAGCCTGACAGGGGACAAGCATCAGCCCCAGCATTTT
>TRBJ1-5|TRBV6-5|-|-
CASRTYQPQHF
TGTGCCAGCAGGACATATCAGCCCCAGCATTTT
>TRBJ2-7|TRBV27|-|TRBD2
CASSLGTSGSSEQYF
TGTGCCAGCAGTTTAGGGACTAGCGGGAGTAGCGAGCAGTACTTC
>TRBJ2-2|TRBV2|-|TRBD2
CASSQGLAGFNTGELFF
TGTGCCAGCAGTCAGGGGCTAGCGGGATTTAACACCGGGGAGCTGTTTTTT
>TRBJ1-2|TRBV2|-|-
CASSVESDYGYTF
TGTGCCAGCAGTGTAGAGTCCGACTATGGCTACACCTTC
>TRBJ1-2|TRBV6-5|-|TRBD1
CASSTQGAYGYTF
TGTGCCAGCTCAACCCAGGGGGCCTATGGCTACACCTTC
>TRBJ2-2|TRBV19|-|TRBD2
CASKGPTSGRAVELFF
TGTGCCAGCAAGGGTCCGACTAGCGGGAGGGCCGTGGAGCTGTTTTTT
>TRBJ2-3|TRBV5-1|-|TRBD2
CASSFRLAGGLGEDTQYF
TGCGCCAGCAGCTTTCGTCTAGCGGGAGGCCTTGGGGAGGATACGCAGTATTTT
>TRBJ2-1|TRBV28|-|TRBD1
CASRGTGSVVNEQFF
TGTGCCAGCAGGGGGACAGGGTCTGTAGTCAATGAGCAGTTCTTC
>TRBJ2-7|TRBV6-5|-|-
CASRDFASYEQYF
TGTGCCAGCAGGGACTTCGCCTCCTACGAGCAGTACTTC
>TRBJ2-1|TRBV12-3/TRBV12-4|-|-
CASSLSFNEQFF
TGTGCCAGCAGTTTGTCCTTTAATGAGCAGTTCTTC
>TRBJ2-7|TRBV7-9|-|-
CASSYEAGTEQYF
TGTGCCAGCTCTTACGAGGCCGGCACCGAGCAGTACTTC
>TRBJ1-2|TRBV28|once|-
CASRRGGHFNYGYTF
TGTGCCAGCCGCCGGGGAGGGCACTTCAACTATGGCTACACCTTC
>TRBJ2-7|TRBV18|-|-
CASSHKGSGDHYEQYF
TGTGCCAGCTCTCACAAAGGATCAGGGGACCACTACGAGCAGTACTTC
>TRBJ1-2|TRBV6-5|-|TRBD1
CASSWTGNYGYTF
TGTGCCAGCAGTTGGACAGGGAACTATGGCTACACCTTC
>TRBJ1-3|TRBV2|-|-
CASSDNIGNTIYF
TGTGCCAGCAGTGATAACATAGGAAACACCATATATTTT
>TRBJ2-3|TRBV9|-|TRBD2
CASSPGGSGTDTQYF
TGTGCCAGCAGCCCCGGGGGTAGCGGGACAGATACGCAGTATTTT